These 28 T cell receptor beta chains were sequenced from one sample in a study of STAT3 mutations in large granular lymphocyte leukemia (dated by TCRdb to the late 2010s). The protocol used for the library was the immunoSEQ multiplex PCR assay. TCRdb limited this immuneACCESS table to in-frame rearrangements with V and J called. A share of clones is missing; checked studies link under half to unresolved V genes, and the rest is unexplained. This sample lists 35,000 to 40,000 clones; roughly 90% were detected once. The ten biggest clones cover about 0.46% of the sample. Antigens of these TCRs are unknown. General findings and caveats noted by the study authors: At least one immunodominant TCRbeta clonotype was identified in every T-LGLL patient, and multiple immunodominant subclonotypes were identified in about half of the T-LGLL patients.

Sequences were obtained from PBMCs. The receptors originated from a human donor with T large granular lymphocyte leukemia. Some clones in this sample may be carry-over from other donors' samples.

This chain connects TRBV28 to TRBJ1-2; D is unresolved. The V end lost 8 bases, the J end lost 2 bases, and 15 bases lay between the germline ends. Germline V gives CDR1 MDHEN, CDR2 SYDVKM. This CDR3 is built from 14 residues. The CDR3, as DNA: TGTGCCAGCTCTGAGTTTCAAACAAACTATGGCTACACCTTC. It yields the protein CASSEFQTNYGYTF.

The CDR3 DNA reads TGTGCCAGCAGCTGGGGACAGGGGACCTACGAGCAGTACTTC. It is translated as CASSWGQGTYEQYF. This chain connects TRBV5-6 to TRBJ2-7, with 10 nucleotides matching TRBD1. J gave up 2 bases and V 3 bases, and 2 bases lay outside the gene matches. This CDR3 is 14 amino acids long. Germline lookup yields CDR1 SGHDT and CDR2 YYEEEE.

The V and J genes are TRBV2 and TRBJ1-5; tentative D call: TRBD1 (5 bases). In germline, CDR1 is SNHLY, CDR2 FYNNEI. The CDR3 is 13 amino acids. The V gene lost 6 bases and the J gene lost 1 base, with 7 bases spanning the gap. The CDR3 is CASSGDSNQPQHF. The CDR3 DNA follows: TGTGCCAGCAGCGGGGACAGCAATCAGCCCCAGCATTTT.

CDR3 loop: CASSFGTGGEVGQPQHF. The CDR3 nucleotides are TGTGCCAGCAGCTTCGGGACAGGGGGCGAAGTAGGTCAGCCCCAGCATTTT. V gene TRBV5-4 combines with J gene TRBJ1-5; 12 bases line up with TRBD1. V lost 2 bases to trimming and J lost 6 bases; unmatched junction nucleotides: 9. This CDR3 comprises 17 residues. The germline CDR1 and CDR2 sequences are SGHNT and YYREEE (reference sequence).

J is TRBJ2-1 and V is TRBV29-1; no reliable D call. The CDR3 runs 12 residues. CDR1 SQVTM and CDR2 ANQGSEA come from the germline V gene. Deletions cut 7 bases from V and 5 bases from J, with 12 bases between. CDR3 residues: CSAFTRNNEQFF. The CDR3 nucleotides are TGCAGCGCCTTCACAAGAAACAATGAGCAGTTCTTC.

The chain is built from TRBV9 and TRBJ2-2; TRBD2 is a possible D gene (6 bases). CDR1 is SGDLS and CDR2 is YYNGEE in the germline V gene. This CDR3 spans 16 amino acids. V gave up 3 bases and J gave up 5 bases, with 17 bases separating them. The CDR3 loop reads CASSDGRGRRTGELFF. For the CDR3, the DNA is TGTGCCAGCAGCGATGGGAGAGGGAGGAGAACCGGGGAGCTGTTTTTT.

This chain links TRBV11-2 with TRBJ1-2; possibly TRBD1 for D (6 bases). Trimming took off 2 bases at V and 14 bases at J, with 12 bases between the two ends. Germline values: CDR1 SGHAT, CDR2 FQNNGV. The CDR3 is 11 amino acids. CDR3 DNA sequence: TGTGCCAGCAGCTTAATCCAGGGGCAGACCTTC. This sequence encodes CASSLIQGQTF.

The CDR3 sequence is CASSAQAAYEQYV. CDR3 DNA: TGTGCCAGCAGTGCCCAGGCGGCCTACGAGCAGTACGTC. V and J are TRBV6-1 and TRBJ2-7; D gene ambiguous. Germline V gene sequence: CDR1 MNHNS, CDR2 SASEGT. The length of the CDR3 is 13 residues. V was clipped by 4 bases and J by 2 bases, with 9 bases between them.

This CDR3 reads CSTTGSGANVLTF. Written as DNA, the CDR3 is TGCAGCACAACAGGGTCCGGGGCCAACGTCCTGACTTTC. The V and J genes are TRBV29-1 and TRBJ2-6; a weak D match, TRBD1 (6 bases). Germline CDR1 is SQVTM and CDR2 is ANQGSEA. The V end was cut by 8 bases, the J end by 4 bases, with 12 bases between. This CDR3 is 13 amino acids long. Full variable domain (rest looked up from reference TRBV29-1 and TRBJ2-6): SAVISQKPSRDICQRGTSLTIQCQVDSQVTMMFWYRQQPGQSLTLIATANQGSEATYESGFVIDKFPISRPNLTFSTLTVSNMSPEDSSIYLCSTTGSGANVLTFGAGSRLTVL.

This clone was detected only once. The rearrangement joins TRBV9 to TRBJ2-1, with D maybe TRBD2 (5 bases). Trimming removed 0 bases at V and 12 bases at J, with 19 bases between. This CDR3 contains 15 residues. Looked up from germline, CDR1 is SGDLS and CDR2 is YYNGEE. CDR3 in amino acids: CASSVAPAVEVTQFF. The CDR3 region has the DNA TGTGCCAGCAGCGTAGCCCCAGCAGTGGAGGTAACGCAGTTCTTC. Full variable domain (rest looked up from reference TRBV9 and TRBJ2-1): DSGVTQTPKHLITATGQRVTLRCSPRSGDLSVYWYQQSLDQGLQFLIQYYNGEERAKGNILERFSAQQFPDLHSELNLSSLELGDSALYFCASSVAPAVEVTQFFGPGTRLTVL.

The chain is built from TRBV6-6 and TRBJ2-3, with unresolved D. The V end was cut by 6 bases, the J end by 2 bases, with 15 bases between. Germline V lookup: CDR1 MNHNY, CDR2 SVGAGI (reference sequence). This CDR3 has 15 residues. DNA of the CDR3: TGTGCCAGCAGAGCTAGACGGACCCTCACAGATACGCAGTATTTT. It encodes CASRARRTLTDTQYF.

This rearrangement joins TRBV5-4 to TRBJ2-2; possibly TRBD1 or TRBD2 for D (6 bases each). The CDR3 has 12 residues. Germline CDR1 and CDR2: SGHNT and YYREEE (reference sequence). Trimming took off 8 bases at V and 3 bases at J, with 8 bases between the two ends. The CDR3 region is CASRGDTGELFF. CDR3 bases: TGTGCCAGTAGGGGGGACACCGGGGAGCTGTTTTTT.

This clone was recorded a few times. The V and J genes are TRBV6-1 and TRBJ1-5; 9 bases fit TRBD1. The V gene's germline CDR1 is MNHNS and CDR2 SASEGT. The CDR3 spans 15 residues. J gave up 6 bases and V 6 bases, and 9 bases lay outside the gene matches. This CDR3 reads CASRRGGQGSQPQHF. The CDR3 DNA reads as TGTGCCAGCAGAAGAGGGGGACAGGGAAGTCAGCCCCAGCATTTT.

This clone was recorded once. V gene TRBV7-9 combines with J gene TRBJ1-1; no clear D gene. From germline, CDR1 is SEHNR and CDR2 FQNEAQ (reference sequence). This CDR3 region has 17 residues. The V end lost 2 bases, the J end lost 0 bases, and 16 bases lay between the germline ends. DNA for the CDR3: TGTGCCAGCAGCTTAATAAGAACACTTGAGATGAACACTGAAGCTTTCTTT. Translation: CASSLIRTLEMNTEAFF.

In DNA form, the CDR3 reads TGTGCCAGCTCACCATCGGTCACTTACAATGAGCAGTTCTTC. It encodes CASSPSVTYNEQFF. The rearrangement uses TRBV18 and TRBJ2-1; D gene uncertain. The CDR3 is made up of 14 amino acids. Germline V gene sequence: CDR1 KGHSH, CDR2 LQKENI. V lost 2 bases and J 4 bases, leaving 9 bases between the germline ends. The whole variable domain, filled in from reference TRBV18 and TRBJ2-1, reads NAGVMQNPRHLVRRRGQEARLRCSPMKGHSHVYWYRQLPEEGLKFMVYLQKENIIDESGMPKERFSAEFPKEGPSILRIQQVVRGDSAAYFCASSPSVTYNEQFFGPGTRLTVL.

The chain combines TRBV7-9 with TRBJ1-1; D unclear. CDR1 SEHNR and CDR2 FQNEAQ come from the germline V gene (reference sequence). V was pared by 5 bases and J by 4 bases, with 17 bases between. This CDR3 contains 15 residues. DNA for the CDR3: TGTGCCAGCAGCGAGAGAACGGGAGCTTTCACTGAAGCTTTCTTT. Translated, it gives CASSERTGAFTEAFF.

This chain joins TRBV5-4 and TRBJ2-2; TRBD1 might be the D (5 bases). V shed 9 bases and J shed 3 bases, with 9 bases lying between them. Looked up from germline, CDR1 is SGHNT and CDR2 is YYREEE (reference sequence). The CDR3 spans 12 residues. CDR3 coding DNA: TGTGCCACCACAGGATACACCGGGGAGCTGTTTTTT. Protein product: CATTGYTGELFF.

This rearrangement joins TRBV5-8 to TRBJ2-3; D remains unclear. Germline lookup yields CDR1 SGHTS and CDR2 YDEGEE. The CDR3 length is 15 residues. The V gene lost 1 base and the J gene lost 2 bases, with 11 bases spanning the gap. Here the CDR3 reads CASSLLGGATDTQYF. Written as DNA, the CDR3 is TGTGCCAGCAGCTTGCTGGGTGGAGCCACAGATACGCAGTATTTT.

The chain carries TRBV30 and TRBJ1-6; D gene ambiguous. The germline V gene has CDR1 GTSNPN and CDR2 SVGIG (reference sequence). V lost 3 bases to trimming and J lost 5 bases, with 8 bases between them. The CDR3 has 13 amino acids. The CDR3 loop is CAWSRQDNSPLHF. As DNA, the CDR3 is TGTGCCTGGAGCAGGCAGGATAATTCACCCCTCCACTTT.

This chain joins TRBV6-6 and TRBJ2-7; 7 nucleotides match TRBD1. The CDR3 sequence is 14 residues long. Germline assignment: CDR1 MNHNY and CDR2 SVGAGI (reference sequence). V lost 5 bases and J lost 1; bases outside the gene matches: 5. The CDR3 nucleotides read TGTGCCAGCAGTCGGACAGGAACATCCTACGAGCAGTACTTC. It yields the protein CASSRTGTSYEQYF.

J is TRBJ1-4 and V is TRBV14; 7 nucleotides match TRBD1. Unmatched junction bases numbered 2, after V lost 2 bases and J lost 8 bases. Germline V gene lookup returns CDR1 SGHDN and CDR2 FVKESK. This CDR3 contains 13 residues. The CDR3 DNA is TGTGCCAGCAGCCAAACACAGGGGGAAAAACTGTTTTTT. Translation gives CASSQTQGEKLFF.

The V call is TRBV19, the J call TRBJ1-1; no clear D. Trimming took off 3 bases at V and 0 bases at J, with 20 bases between the two ends. Germline assignment: CDR1 LNHDA and CDR2 SQIVND (reference sequence). This CDR3 region has 18 residues. The CDR3 is CASSILAVRQSMNTEAFF. In nucleotides, the CDR3 is TGTGCCAGTAGTATTCTGGCAGTTCGGCAATCCATGAACACTGAAGCTTTCTTT.

This clone is a singleton in its sample. The V call is TRBV25-1, the J call TRBJ1-2; no clear D. Germline values: CDR1 MGHDK, CDR2 SYGVNS. V was clipped by 3 bases and J by 4 bases, with 15 bases between them. This CDR3 has 15 amino acids. Here the CDR3 reads CASSEGGGLPYGYTF. The CDR3, as DNA: TGTGCCAGCAGTGAGGGTGGAGGGCTACCCTATGGCTACACCTTC.

This clone was detected only once. The CDR3 region is CASSASGNTEAFF. For the CDR3, the DNA is TGCGCCAGCAGCGCCTCCGGGAACACTGAAGCTTTCTTT. The chain couples TRBV5-1 to TRBJ1-1; D gene ambiguous. The V end was cut by 4 bases, the J end by 1 base, with 8 bases between. Germline V gene sequence: CDR1 SGHRS, CDR2 YFSETQ. The CDR3 is made up of 13 amino acids.

The CDR3 protein is CSVQFKDTQYF. The CDR3 nucleotides read TGCAGCGTCCAGTTCAAGGATACGCAGTATTTT. The chain employs TRBV29-1 and TRBJ2-3, with D unclear. The germline V gene encodes CDR1 SQVTM and CDR2 ANQGSEA. The CDR3 has 11 amino acids. V lost 6 bases, J lost 6 bases, and 10 bases lay in between.

The genes are TRBV4-2 and TRBJ2-7; no firm D call. The V and J ends lost 0 bases and 3 bases respectively, with 9 bases between them. Germline-derived CDR1 and CDR2 are LGHNA and YNFKEQ. This CDR3 has 14 residues. Here the CDR3 DNA reads TGTGCCAGCAGCCAAGATCGACAACACTACGAGCAGTACTTC. This encodes CASSQDRQHYEQYF.

The rearrangement uses TRBV7-9 and TRBJ2-1; TRBD1 agrees at 7 bases. The CDR3 spans 14 residues. Trimming cost V 5 bases and J 9 bases; bases outside gene matches: 10. The germline gives CDR1 SEHNR, CDR2 FQNEAQ (reference sequence). CDR3 nucleotide sequence: TGTGCCAGCAGCAAAGGACAGGCCTACGGTGAGCAGTTCTTC. As protein: CASSKGQAYGEQFF.

This clone has a handful of counts. This sequence joins TRBV2 and TRBJ2-2, with 9 bases fitting TRBD1. V lost 5 bases and J lost 4; bases outside the gene matches: 8. This CDR3 is built from 16 residues. Per germline, CDR1 SNHLY and CDR2 FYNNEI. CDR3 in DNA: TGTGCCAGCAGTCCCGGACAGGGGCAAGGCACCGGGGAGCTGTTTTTT. Translation gives CASSPGQGQGTGELFF.